This TCR beta chain was profiled in a study of shared clonotypes between healthy human individuals. Repertoires were generated with immunoSEQ multiplex PCR, while TCRdb's copy carries only in-frame clones and drops some. The sample yields 2 million to 2.5 million clones, 90% to 96% seen once. The sample consisted of naive CD4+ T cells sorted from blood. Subset noted: CD45RA+ positively selected. The receptor was isolated from a man younger than 35 in good health.

Here the CDR3 DNA reads TGCGCCAGCAGCATCGAACCGGGACACGGAAACATTCAGTACTTC. Translated, it gives CASSIEPGHGNIQYF. V and J are TRBV5-1 and TRBJ2-4; TRBD1 is a possible D gene (6 bases). CDR1 and CDR2 from the germline V gene are SGHRS and YFSETQ. The length of the CDR3 is 15 residues. V dropped 4 bases and J dropped 6 bases, with 17 bases sitting between them.